The clone carrying this TCR beta chain showed up just once. A read error is possible here, since a much larger clone lies one base away. This entry comes from a study of regulatory T cells in long-lasting Graves disease. TCR beta libraries were built with iRepertoire HTBI primers and Arm-PCR of CDR3 regions. Per the original data handling: From all samples, identification returned 13 to 15 TRBJ and about 60 TRBV segments. MiXCR, run by TCRdb on the multiplex PCR reads, gives a single entry per CDR3 protein. TCRdb assigned the V and J calls; the authors' analysis was not used. The data show around 250,000 distinct CDR3 sequences, approximately 20% seen once. Time point of the sample: newly diagnosed GD, antithyroid drugs for less than 3 months. After RNA was extracted from PBMCs, the TCR library was made from it. The material sequenced was peripheral blood mononuclear cells (PBMCs), taken at new diagnosis, from a patient treated with antithyroid drugs. This clonotype originated in a female donor with Graves disease.

CDR3 residues: CASSGSPGGELFF. The CDR3 DNA is TGTGCCAGTAGCGGGAGCCCTGGGGGGGAGCTGTTTTTT. The chain carries TRBV19 and TRBJ2-2; weak D call: TRBD2 (6 bases). Per germline, CDR1 LNHDA and CDR2 SQIVND (reference sequence). Trimming cost V 6 bases and J 8 bases, with 13 bases left between them. This CDR3 contains 13 residues.